This T cell receptor (beta chain) was sequenced for a study of tumor and adjacent non-tumor tissue in lung cancer. Whole-study context: Each sample yielded 4 million to 4.5 million productive TCRbeta reads on average.

On this clonotype: The junction and the germline gene differ at one end; a read error may be behind it.

Three rounds of nested PCR, following a modified ARM-PCR protocol, produced the TCRbeta library. Using its own MiXCR run on the multiplex PCR reads, TCRdb lists one record per CDR3 protein. This table holds roughly 120,000 distinct CDR3 sequences, roughly 80% found once. CDR1 is SGHDT and CDR2 is YYEEEE in the germline V gene. The CDR3 is made up of 14 amino acids. RNA was extracted from bulk tissue without any cell sorting. This receptor was taken from a woman aged 55 to 70 with non-small cell lung cancer. The specimen was lung tumor tissue. This chain joins TRBV5-6 and TRBJ2-2, with D possibly being TRBD2 (5 bases). CDR3 in DNA: TGTGCCGGCAGCTTGGGAGAGTACACCGGGGAGCTGTTTTTT. Protein product: CAGSLGEYTGELFF.